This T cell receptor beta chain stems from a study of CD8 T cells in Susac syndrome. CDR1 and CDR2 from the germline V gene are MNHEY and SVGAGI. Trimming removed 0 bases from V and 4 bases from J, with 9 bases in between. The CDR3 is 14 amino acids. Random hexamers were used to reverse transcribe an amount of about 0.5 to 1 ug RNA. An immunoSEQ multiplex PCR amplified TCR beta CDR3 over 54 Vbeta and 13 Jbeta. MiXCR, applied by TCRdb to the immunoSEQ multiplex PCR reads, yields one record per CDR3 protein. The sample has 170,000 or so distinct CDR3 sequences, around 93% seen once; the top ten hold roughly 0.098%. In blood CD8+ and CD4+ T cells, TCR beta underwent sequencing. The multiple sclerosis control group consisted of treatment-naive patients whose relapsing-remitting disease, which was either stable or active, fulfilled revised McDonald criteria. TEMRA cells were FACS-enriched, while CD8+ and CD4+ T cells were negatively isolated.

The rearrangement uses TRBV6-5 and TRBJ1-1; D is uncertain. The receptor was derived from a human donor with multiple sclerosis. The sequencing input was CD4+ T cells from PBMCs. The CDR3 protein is CASSYSSRFTEAFF. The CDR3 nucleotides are TGTGCCAGCAGTTACTCGTCCCGGTTCACTGAAGCTTTCTTT.